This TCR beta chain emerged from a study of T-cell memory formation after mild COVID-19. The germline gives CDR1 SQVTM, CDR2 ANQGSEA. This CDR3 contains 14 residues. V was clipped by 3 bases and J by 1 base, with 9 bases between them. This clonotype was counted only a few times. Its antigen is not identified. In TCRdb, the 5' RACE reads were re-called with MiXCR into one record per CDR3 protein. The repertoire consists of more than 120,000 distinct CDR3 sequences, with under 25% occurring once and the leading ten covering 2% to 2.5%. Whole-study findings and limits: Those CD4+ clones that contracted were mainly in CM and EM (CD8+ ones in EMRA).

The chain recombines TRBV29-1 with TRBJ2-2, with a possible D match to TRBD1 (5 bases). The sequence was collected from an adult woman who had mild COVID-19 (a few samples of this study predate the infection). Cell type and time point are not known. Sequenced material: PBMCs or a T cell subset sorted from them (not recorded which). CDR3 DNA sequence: TGCAGCGTTGACTTACAGGAGAACACCGGGGAGCTGTTTTTT. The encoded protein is CSVDLQENTGELFF.